One and the same sample provided the 10 T cell receptor beta chains below, sequenced in a study of blood T cell repertoires in COVID-19. Method: immunoSEQ multiplex PCR; TCRdb's copy keeps in-frame clones and lacks some. Of over 100,000 clones in the sample, around 86% were seen once. Material for sequencing was peripheral blood. These receptors all come from a man aged 35-49 years with acute or convalescent COVID-19.

This rearrangement joins TRBV4-1 to TRBJ2-7, with 12 bases fitting TRBD1. CDR1 and CDR2 (germline): MGHRA, YSYEKL. The length of the CDR3 is 16 residues. Germline trimming cut 0 bases from V and 7 bases from J; bases unmatched to any gene: 7. The CDR3 loop is CASSQDLGQGADEQYF. CDR3 DNA sequence: TGCGCCAGCAGCCAAGATTTGGGACAGGGGGCTGATGAGCAGTACTTC.

The chain combines TRBV4-1 with TRBJ1-1; D is unclear. The germline gives CDR1 MGHRA, CDR2 YSYEKL. V lost 4 bases to trimming and J lost 5 bases, with 14 bases between them. This CDR3 has 14 residues. CDR3 protein: CASSRVWEGTEAFF. In DNA, the CDR3 is TGCGCCAGCAGCCGGGTCTGGGAGGGAACTGAAGCTTTCTTT.

The rearrangement joins TRBV9 to TRBJ1-2; D is undetermined. Trimming took 4 bases from V and 2 from J, leaving 12 bases between them. Germline V CDR1 and CDR2: SGDLS, YYNGEE. The CDR3 covers 14 residues. The CDR3 nucleotides read TGTGCCAGCAGCACCGGGTCGGGGAACTATGGCTACACCTTC. It specifies CASSTGSGNYGYTF.

This chain uses TRBV4-3 with TRBJ1-4; D perhaps matches TRBD1 (5 bases). The CDR3 is 13 residues long. In germline, CDR1 is LGHNA, CDR2 YSLEER. Trimming removed 0 bases from V and 8 bases from J, with 7 bases in between. This CDR3 reads CASSQDRGEKLFF. The CDR3 nucleotides read TGCGCCAGCAGCCAAGATCGGGGGGAAAAACTGTTTTTT.

J is TRBJ1-2 and V is TRBV7-8, with no clear D. The V end lost 3 bases, the J end lost 8 bases, and 13 bases lay between the germline ends. The germline gives CDR1 SGHVS, CDR2 FQNEAQ. The CDR3 length is 13 residues. In nucleotides, the CDR3 is TGTGCCAGCAGCTTCCAGGAGGCCCGGGGCTACACCTTC. Translating gives CASSFQEARGYTF.

The chain is built from TRBV6-5 and TRBJ2-1; TRBD2 matches at 9 bases. The length of the CDR3 is 15 residues. Germline V lookup: CDR1 MNHEY, CDR2 SVGAGI. J gave up 1 base and V 6 bases, and 4 bases lay outside the gene matches. The CDR3 nucleotides are TGTGCCAGCAGAAATAGCGGGAGTTCCTACAATGAGCAGTTCTTC. Encoded protein: CASRNSGSSYNEQFF.

The chain uses TRBV28 and TRBJ2-5; 12 bases align to TRBD2. The germline CDR1 and CDR2 sequences are MDHEN and SYDVKM. V gave up 6 bases and J gave up 5 bases; unmatched junction bases: 10. This CDR3 contains 16 residues. CDR3: CASSPLGLAGFETQYF. In nucleotides, the CDR3 is TGTGCCAGCAGCCCACTTGGACTAGCGGGATTTGAGACCCAGTACTTC.

J is TRBJ1-3 and V is TRBV30, with 11 bases lining up with TRBD1. The CDR3 has 15 amino acids. With 8 bases clipped from V and 0 bases from J, the junction kept 6 bases outside the gene matches. The germline CDR1 and CDR2 sequences are GTSNPN and SVGIG (reference sequence). Written as DNA, the CDR3 is TGTGCCCGCGGAGGGACAGGGGGCTCTGGAAACACCATATATTTT. It yields the protein CARGGTGGSGNTIYF.

This clone appeared a few times. This chain joins TRBV5-1 and TRBJ2-1; the match to TRBD2 covers 9 bases. The CDR3 spans 20 residues. The V gene's germline CDR1 is SGHRS and CDR2 YFSETQ. V lost 3 bases, J lost 0 bases, and 16 bases stayed unmatched. The CDR3 region has the DNA TGCGCCAGCAGCTCAAAGCGGGGACTAGCCCATCAGGGCTCCTACAATGAGCAGTTCTTC. Its protein product is CASSSKRGLAHQGSYNEQFF.

This rearrangement joins TRBV20-1 to TRBJ2-1; 9 nucleotides align to TRBD2. Germline CDR1 DFQATT, CDR2 SNEGSKA (reference sequence). V gave up 3 bases and J gave up 2 bases; unmatched junction bases: 2. The CDR3 runs 14 residues. In nucleotides, the CDR3 is TGCAGTGCTAGTGTAGCGGGGGCCTACAATGAGCAGTTCTTC. This sequence encodes CSASVAGAYNEQFF.